The source of this T cell receptor (beta chain) is a study of cytomegalovirus exposure and HLA in healthy donors. General study results and limits: TCR beta V- and J-gene trimming was later associated with a missense DCLRE1C variant. TCR sequences were mostly rare, though some public TCRs occurred in many donors. As was reported, the HLA-A and HLA-B alleles of most subjects were accurately predicted from TCR beta sequences. In a later analysis, at a false discovery rate of 0.05, 16,951 TCR beta sequences matched HLA alleles.

Regarding this clone: Its antigen is not known.

The PCR employed 60 Vbeta primers together with 13 Jbeta primers. The protocol was immunoSEQ multiplex PCR, while the TCRdb copy is restricted to in-frame clones and leaves out a portion. Among 100,000 to 150,000 clones, 60% to 80% were seen once, and the ten largest hold roughly 3.5%. Trimming pared 5 bases from V and 2 bases from J, leaving 6 bases between. The CDR3 length is 12 residues. Per germline, CDR1 LNHDA and CDR2 SQIVND (reference sequence). Sequencing was done on a sample of PBMCs. This clonotype was sampled from a woman aged 45-59 years in good health and CMV-seronegative. The chain combines TRBV19 with TRBJ1-2, with TRBD1 as a possible D gene (5 bases). CDR3 sequence (DNA): TGTGCCAGTAGTCCAGGGAACTATGGCTACACCTTC. It specifies CASSPGNYGYTF.